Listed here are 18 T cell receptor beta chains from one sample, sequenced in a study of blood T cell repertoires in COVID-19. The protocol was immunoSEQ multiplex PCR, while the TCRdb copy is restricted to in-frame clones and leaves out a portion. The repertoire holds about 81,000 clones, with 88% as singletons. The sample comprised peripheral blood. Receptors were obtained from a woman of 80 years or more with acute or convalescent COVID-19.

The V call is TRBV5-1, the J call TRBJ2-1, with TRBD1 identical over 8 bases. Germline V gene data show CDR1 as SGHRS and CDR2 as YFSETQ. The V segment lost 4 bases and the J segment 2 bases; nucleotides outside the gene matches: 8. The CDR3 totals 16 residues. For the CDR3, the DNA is TGCGCCAGCAGCCGTACGACGGACAGGGCCTACAATGAGCAGTTCTTC. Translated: CASSRTTDRAYNEQFF.

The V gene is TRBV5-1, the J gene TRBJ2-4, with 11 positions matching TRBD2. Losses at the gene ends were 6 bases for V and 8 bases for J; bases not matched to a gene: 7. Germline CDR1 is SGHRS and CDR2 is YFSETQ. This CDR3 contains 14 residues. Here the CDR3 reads CASKAGTSGDIQYF. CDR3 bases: TGCGCCAGCAAGGCCGGGACTAGCGGAGACATTCAGTACTTC.

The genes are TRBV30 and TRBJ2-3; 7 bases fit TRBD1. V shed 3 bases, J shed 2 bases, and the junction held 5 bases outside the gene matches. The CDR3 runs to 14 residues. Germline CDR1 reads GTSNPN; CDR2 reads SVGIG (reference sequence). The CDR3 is CAWRQGQPTDTQYF. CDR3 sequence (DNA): TGTGCCTGGAGGCAGGGACAGCCCACAGATACGCAGTATTTT.

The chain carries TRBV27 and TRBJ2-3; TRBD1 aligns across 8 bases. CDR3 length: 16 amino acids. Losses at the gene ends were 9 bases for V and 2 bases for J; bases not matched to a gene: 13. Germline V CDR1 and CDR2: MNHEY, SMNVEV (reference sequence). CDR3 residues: CASLGPRTGNTDTQYF. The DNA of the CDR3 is TGTGCCAGTTTAGGGCCGCGGACAGGGAACACAGATACGCAGTATTTT.

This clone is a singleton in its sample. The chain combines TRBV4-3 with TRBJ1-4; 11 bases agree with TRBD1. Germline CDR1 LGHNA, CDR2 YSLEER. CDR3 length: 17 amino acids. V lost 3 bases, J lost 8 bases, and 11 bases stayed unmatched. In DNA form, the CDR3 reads TGCGCCAGCAGCCACCCCATAGGACAGGGGGCTGGCGAAAAACTGTTTTTT. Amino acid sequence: CASSHPIGQGAGEKLFF.

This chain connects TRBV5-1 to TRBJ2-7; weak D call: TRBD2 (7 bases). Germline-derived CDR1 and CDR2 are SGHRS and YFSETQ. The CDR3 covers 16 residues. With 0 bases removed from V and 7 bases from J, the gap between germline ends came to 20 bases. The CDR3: CASSLAGGPHLGEQYF. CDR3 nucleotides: TGCGCCAGCAGCTTGGCCGGGGGGCCTCATCTGGGGGAGCAGTACTTC. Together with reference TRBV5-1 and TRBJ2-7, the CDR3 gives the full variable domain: KAGVTQTPRYLIKTRGQQVTLSCSPISGHRSVSWYQQTPGQGLQFLFEYFSETQRNKGNFPGRFSGRQFSNSRSEMNVSTLELGDSALYLCASSLAGGPHLGEQYFGPGTRLTVT.

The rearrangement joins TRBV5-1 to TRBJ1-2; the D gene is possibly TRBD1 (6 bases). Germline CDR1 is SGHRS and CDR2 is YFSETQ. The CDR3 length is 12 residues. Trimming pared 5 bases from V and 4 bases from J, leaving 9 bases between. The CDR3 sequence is CASRPDSYGYTF. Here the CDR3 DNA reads TGCGCCAGCAGACCGGACAGCTATGGCTACACCTTC.

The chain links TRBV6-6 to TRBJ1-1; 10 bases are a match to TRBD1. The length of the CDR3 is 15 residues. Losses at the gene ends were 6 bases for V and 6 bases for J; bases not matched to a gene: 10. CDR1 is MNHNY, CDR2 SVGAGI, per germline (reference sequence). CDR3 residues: CASRRSGTGVPEAFF. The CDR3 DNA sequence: TGTGCCAGCAGGCGATCCGGGACAGGGGTGCCTGAAGCTTTCTTT.

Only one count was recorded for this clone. Here the CDR3 reads CASSQNRVRAEAFF. The CDR3 nucleotides are TGTGCCAGCAGCCAAAACAGGGTGCGCGCTGAAGCTTTCTTT. The V and J genes are TRBV3-1 (or the pseudogene TRBV3-2) and TRBJ1-1; tentative D call: TRBD1 (6 bases). Between the trimmed V and J ends, which lost 2 bases and 6 bases, there was a span of 13 bases. CDR3 length equals 14 residues. Germline V gene data show CDR1 as LGHDT and CDR2 as YNNKEL (reference sequence).

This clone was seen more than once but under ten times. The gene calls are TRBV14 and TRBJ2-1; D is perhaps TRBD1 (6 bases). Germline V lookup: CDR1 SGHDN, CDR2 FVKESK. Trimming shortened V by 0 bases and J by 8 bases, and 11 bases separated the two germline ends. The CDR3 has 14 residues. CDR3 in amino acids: CASSQDWGRDEQFF. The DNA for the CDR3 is TGTGCCAGCAGCCAAGATTGGGGGCGGGATGAGCAGTTCTTC.

The CDR3 DNA is TGTGCCAGCTCACTTACTCAAGTGGCAGATACGCAGTATTTT. Translated: CASSLTQVADTQYF. V is TRBV18 and J is TRBJ2-3; no definite D call. Germline CDR1 KGHSH, CDR2 LQKENI. Trimming stripped 4 bases from V and 4 bases from J, with 12 bases between. The CDR3 runs to 14 residues.

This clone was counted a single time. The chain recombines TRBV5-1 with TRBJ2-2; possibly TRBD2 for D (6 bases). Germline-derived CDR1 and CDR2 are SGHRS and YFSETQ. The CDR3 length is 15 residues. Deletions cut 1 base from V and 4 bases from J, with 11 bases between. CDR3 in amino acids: CASSLTVGGTGELFF. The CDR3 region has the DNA TGCGCCAGCAGCTTGACCGTGGGAGGCACCGGGGAGCTGTTTTTT.

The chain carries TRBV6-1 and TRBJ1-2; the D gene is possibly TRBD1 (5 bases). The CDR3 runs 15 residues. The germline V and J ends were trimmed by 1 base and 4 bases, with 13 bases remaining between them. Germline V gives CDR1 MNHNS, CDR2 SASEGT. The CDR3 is CASSEVWGGGYGYTF. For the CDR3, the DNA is TGTGCCAGCAGTGAAGTATGGGGGGGTGGCTATGGCTACACCTTC.

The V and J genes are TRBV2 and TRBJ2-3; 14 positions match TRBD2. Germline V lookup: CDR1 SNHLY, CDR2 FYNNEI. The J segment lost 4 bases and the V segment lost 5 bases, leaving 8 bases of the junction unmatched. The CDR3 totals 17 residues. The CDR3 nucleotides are TGTGCCAGCAGTTTTCCGGGACTAGCGGGAGTTGCAGATACGCAGTATTTT. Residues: CASSFPGLAGVADTQYF.

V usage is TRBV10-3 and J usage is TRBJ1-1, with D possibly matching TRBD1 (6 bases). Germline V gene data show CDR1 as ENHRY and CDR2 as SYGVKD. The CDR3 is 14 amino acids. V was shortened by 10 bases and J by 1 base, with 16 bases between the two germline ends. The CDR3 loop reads CASTNRVRNTEAFF. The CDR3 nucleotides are TGTGCCAGCACTAACAGGGTGAGGAACACTGAAGCTTTCTTT.

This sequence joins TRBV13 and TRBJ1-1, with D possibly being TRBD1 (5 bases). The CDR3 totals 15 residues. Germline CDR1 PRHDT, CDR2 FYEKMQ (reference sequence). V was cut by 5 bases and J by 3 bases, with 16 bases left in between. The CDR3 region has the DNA TGTGCCAGCAGCCCCTGGTCAGGGAAATACACTGAAGCTTTCTTT. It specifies CASSPWSGKYTEAFF.

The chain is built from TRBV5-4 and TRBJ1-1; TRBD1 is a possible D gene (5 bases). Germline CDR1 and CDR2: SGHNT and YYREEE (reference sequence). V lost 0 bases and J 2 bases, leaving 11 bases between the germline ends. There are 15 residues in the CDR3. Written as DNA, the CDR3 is TGTGCCAGCAGCTTGGCGAGGACATTTAACACTGAAGCTTTCTTT. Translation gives CASSLARTFNTEAFF.

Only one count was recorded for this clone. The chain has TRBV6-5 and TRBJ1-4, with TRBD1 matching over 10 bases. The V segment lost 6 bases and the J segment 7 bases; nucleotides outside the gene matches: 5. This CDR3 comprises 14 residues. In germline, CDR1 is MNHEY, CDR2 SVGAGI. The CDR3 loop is CASRTGGNGEKLFF. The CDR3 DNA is TGTGCCAGCAGGACAGGGGGCAACGGTGAAAAACTGTTTTTT.